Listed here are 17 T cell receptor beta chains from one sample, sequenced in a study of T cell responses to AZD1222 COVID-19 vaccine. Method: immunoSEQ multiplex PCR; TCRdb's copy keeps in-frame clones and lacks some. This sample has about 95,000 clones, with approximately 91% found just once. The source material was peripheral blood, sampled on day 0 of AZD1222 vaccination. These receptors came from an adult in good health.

CDR3 region: CASSPGSLREETQYF. CDR3 bases: TGTGCCAGCTCACCAGGGTCCCTTAGGGAAGAGACCCAGTACTTC. V usage is TRBV18 and J usage is TRBJ2-5; D gene unclear. V dropped 2 bases and J dropped 3 bases, with 13 bases sitting between them. The germline CDR1 and CDR2 sequences are KGHSH and LQKENI. The CDR3 is 15 amino acids.

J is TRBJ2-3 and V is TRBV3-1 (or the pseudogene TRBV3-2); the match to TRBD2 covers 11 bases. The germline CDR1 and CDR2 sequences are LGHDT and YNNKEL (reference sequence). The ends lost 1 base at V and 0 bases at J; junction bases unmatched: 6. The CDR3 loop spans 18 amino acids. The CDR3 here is CASSQGPSGGTSTDTQYF. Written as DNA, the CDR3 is TGTGCCAGCAGCCAAGGCCCTAGCGGGGGGACTAGCACAGATACGCAGTATTTT.

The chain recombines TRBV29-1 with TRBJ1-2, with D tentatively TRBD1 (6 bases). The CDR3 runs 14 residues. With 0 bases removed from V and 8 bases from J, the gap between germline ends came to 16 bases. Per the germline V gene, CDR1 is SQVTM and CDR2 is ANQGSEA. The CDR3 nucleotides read TGCAGCGTTGAAGATCTCGACAGGTGGGGCGGCTACACCTTC. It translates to CSVEDLDRWGGYTF.

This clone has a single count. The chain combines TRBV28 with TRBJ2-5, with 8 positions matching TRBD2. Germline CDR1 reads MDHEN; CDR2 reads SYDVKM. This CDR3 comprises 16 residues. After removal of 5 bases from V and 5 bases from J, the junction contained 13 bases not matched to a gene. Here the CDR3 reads CASSPQRGSFGETQYF. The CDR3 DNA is TGTGCCAGCAGTCCACAGCGGGGGAGTTTTGGGGAGACCCAGTACTTC.

CDR3 sequence: CASSLLTGPAKQLFF. CDR3 nucleotides: TGTGCCAGCTCGCTCCTCACAGGGCCGGCGAAACAACTGTTTTTT. V gene TRBV18 combines with J gene TRBJ1-4; D possibly corresponds to TRBD1 (6 bases). The CDR3 is 15 residues long. Germline lookup yields CDR1 KGHSH and CDR2 LQKENI. Deletions cut 6 bases from V and 12 bases from J, with 23 bases between.

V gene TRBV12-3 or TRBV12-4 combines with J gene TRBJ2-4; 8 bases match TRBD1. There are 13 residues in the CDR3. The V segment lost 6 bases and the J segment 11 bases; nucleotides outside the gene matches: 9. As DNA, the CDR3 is TGTGCCAGCAGACCCGGGACAGGACCCTTTCAGTACTTC. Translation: CASRPGTGPFQYF.

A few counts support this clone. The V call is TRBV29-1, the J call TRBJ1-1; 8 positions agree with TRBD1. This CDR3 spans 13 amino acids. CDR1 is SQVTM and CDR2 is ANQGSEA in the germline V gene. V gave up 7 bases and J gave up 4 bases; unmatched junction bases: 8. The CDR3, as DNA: TGCAGCGGTAACAGGGGGGAAGGCACTGAAGCTTTCTTT. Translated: CSGNRGEGTEAFF.

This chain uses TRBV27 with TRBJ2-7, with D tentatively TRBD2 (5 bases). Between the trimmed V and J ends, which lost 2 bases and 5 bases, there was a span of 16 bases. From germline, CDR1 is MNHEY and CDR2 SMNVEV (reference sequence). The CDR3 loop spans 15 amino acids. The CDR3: CASSLGGSTIHEQYF. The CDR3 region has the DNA TGTGCCAGCAGTTTAGGAGGATCGACTATCCACGAGCAGTACTTC.

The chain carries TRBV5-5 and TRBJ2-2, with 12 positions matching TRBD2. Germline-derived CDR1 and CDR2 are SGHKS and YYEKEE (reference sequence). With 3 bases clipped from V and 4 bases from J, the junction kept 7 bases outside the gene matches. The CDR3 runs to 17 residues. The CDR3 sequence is CASSSPPSGGATGELFF. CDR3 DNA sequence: TGTGCCAGCAGCTCCCCCCCTAGCGGGGGGGCCACCGGGGAGCTGTTTTTT.

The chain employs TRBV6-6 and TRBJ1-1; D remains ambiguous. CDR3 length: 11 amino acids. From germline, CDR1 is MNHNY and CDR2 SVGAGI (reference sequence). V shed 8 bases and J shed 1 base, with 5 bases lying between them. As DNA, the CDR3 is TGTGCCAGCGAAGGGAACACTGAAGCTTTCTTT. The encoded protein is CASEGNTEAFF.

CDR3 sequence: CASSPGQGVYSYEQYF. Here the CDR3 DNA reads TGTGCCAGCAGCCCAGGACAGGGGGTTTATTCCTACGAGCAGTACTTC. The chain employs TRBV5-4 and TRBJ2-7; 10 bases map to TRBD1. V dropped 4 bases and J dropped 1; count of bases not matched to a gene: 8. CDR3 length: 16 amino acids. Germline V gene lookup returns CDR1 SGHNT and CDR2 YYREEE (reference sequence).

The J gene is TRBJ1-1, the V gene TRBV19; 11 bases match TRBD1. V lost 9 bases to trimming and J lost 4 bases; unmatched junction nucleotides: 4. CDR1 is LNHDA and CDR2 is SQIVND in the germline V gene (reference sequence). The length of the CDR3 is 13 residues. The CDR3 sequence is CASRDRGFTEAFF. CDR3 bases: TGTGCCAGCCGGGACAGGGGGTTCACTGAAGCTTTCTTT.

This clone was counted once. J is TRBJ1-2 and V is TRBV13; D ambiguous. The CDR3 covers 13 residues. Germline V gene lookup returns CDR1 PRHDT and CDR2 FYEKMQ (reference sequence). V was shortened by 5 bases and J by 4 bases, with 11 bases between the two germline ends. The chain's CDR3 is CASSVSHLYGYTF. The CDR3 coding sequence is TGTGCCAGCAGCGTAAGTCACCTCTATGGCTACACCTTC. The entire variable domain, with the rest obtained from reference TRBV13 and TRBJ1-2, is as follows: AAGVIQSPRHLIKEKRETATLKCYPIPRHDTVYWYQQGPGQDPQFLISFYEKMQSDKGSIPDRFSAQQFSDYHSELNMSSLELGDSALYFCASSVSHLYGYTFGSGTRLTVV.

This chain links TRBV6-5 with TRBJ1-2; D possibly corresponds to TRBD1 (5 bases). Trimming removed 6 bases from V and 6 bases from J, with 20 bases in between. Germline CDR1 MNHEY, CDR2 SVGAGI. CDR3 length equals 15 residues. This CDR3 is CASSSIGLGGDGYTF. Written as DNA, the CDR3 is TGTGCCAGCAGCTCGATTGGGCTCGGGGGAGATGGCTACACCTTC.

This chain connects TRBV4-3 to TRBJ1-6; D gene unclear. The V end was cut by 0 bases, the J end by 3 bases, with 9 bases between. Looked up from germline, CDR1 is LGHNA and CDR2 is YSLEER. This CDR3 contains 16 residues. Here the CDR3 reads CASSQDRANYNSPLHF. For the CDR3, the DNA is TGCGCCAGCAGCCAAGATCGTGCAAACTATAATTCACCCCTCCACTTT.

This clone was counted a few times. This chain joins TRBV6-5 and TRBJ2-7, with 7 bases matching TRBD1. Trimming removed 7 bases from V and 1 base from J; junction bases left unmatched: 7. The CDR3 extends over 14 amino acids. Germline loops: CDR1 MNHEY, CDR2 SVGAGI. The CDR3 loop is CASKLDRTSYEQYF. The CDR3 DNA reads TGTGCCAGCAAATTGGACAGGACTTCCTACGAGCAGTACTTC.

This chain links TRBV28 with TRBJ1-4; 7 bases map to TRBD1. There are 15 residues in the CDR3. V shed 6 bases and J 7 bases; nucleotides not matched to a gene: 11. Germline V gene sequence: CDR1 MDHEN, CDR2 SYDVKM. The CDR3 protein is CASRNRQGGIEKLFF. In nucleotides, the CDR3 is TGTGCCAGCAGAAACAGACAGGGAGGCATTGAAAAACTGTTTTTT.